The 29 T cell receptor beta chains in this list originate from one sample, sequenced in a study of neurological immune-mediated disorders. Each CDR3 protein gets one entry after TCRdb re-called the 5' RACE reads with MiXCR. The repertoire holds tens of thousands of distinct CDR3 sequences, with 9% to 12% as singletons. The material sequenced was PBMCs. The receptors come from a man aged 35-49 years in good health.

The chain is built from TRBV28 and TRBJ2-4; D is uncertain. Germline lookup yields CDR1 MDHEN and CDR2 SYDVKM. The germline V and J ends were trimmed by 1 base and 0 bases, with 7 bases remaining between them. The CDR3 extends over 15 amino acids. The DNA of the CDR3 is TGTGCCAGCAGTTTATCCGAACTAGCCAAAAACATTCAGTACTTC. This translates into CASSLSELAKNIQYF.

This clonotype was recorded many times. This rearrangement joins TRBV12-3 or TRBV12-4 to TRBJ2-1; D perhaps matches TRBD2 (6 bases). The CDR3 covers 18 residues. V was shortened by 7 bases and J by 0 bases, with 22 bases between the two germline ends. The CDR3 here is CASTTPSVRDFSYNEQFF. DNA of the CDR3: TGTGCCAGCACCACCCCCAGCGTGCGGGACTTCTCCTACAATGAGCAGTTCTTC.

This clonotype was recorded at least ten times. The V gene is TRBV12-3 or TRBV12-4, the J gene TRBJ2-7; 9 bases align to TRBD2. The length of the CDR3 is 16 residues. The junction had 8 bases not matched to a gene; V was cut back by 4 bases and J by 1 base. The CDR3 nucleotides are TGTGCCAGCAGTTCGCGACTAGCGGAGGTTTCCTACGAGCAGTACTTC. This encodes CASSSRLAEVSYEQYF.

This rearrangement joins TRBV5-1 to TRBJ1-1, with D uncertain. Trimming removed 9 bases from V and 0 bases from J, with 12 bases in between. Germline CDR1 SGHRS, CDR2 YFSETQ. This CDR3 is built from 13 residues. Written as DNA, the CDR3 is TGCGCCACCTCATTTGAAATGAACACTGAAGCTTTCTTT. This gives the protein CATSFEMNTEAFF.

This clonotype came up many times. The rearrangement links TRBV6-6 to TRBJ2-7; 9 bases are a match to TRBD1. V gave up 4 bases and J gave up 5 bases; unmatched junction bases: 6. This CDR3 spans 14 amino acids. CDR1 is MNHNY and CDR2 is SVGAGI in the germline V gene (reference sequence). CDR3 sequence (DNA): TGTGCCAGCAGTTCACACAGGGGGCTGGACGAGCAGTACTTC. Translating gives CASSSHRGLDEQYF.

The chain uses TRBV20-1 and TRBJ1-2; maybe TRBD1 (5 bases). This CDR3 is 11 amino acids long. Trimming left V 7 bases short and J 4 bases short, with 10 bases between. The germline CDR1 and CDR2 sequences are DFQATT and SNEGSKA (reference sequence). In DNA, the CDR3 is TGCAGTGTCGGAGACAGCTATGGCTACACCTTC. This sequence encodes CSVGDSYGYTF.

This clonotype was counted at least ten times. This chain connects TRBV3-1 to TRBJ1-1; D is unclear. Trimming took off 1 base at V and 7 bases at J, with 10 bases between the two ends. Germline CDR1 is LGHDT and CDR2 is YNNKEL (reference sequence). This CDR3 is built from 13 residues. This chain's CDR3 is CASSQGQRVEAFF. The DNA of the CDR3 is TGTGCCAGCAGCCAAGGACAAAGGGTTGAAGCTTTCTTT.

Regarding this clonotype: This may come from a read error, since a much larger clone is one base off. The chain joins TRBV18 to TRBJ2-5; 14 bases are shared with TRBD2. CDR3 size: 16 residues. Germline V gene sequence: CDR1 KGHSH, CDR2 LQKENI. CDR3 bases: TGTGCCGGCTCAACGGGACTAGCGGGAGAGGAGGAGACCCAGTACTTC. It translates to CAGSTGLAGEEETQYF.

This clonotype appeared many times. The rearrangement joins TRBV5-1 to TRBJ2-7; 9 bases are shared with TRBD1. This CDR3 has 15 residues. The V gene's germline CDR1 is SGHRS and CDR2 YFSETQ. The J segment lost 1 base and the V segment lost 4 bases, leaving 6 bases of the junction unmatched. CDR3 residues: CASSGTGTGSYEQYF. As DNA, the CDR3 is TGCGCCAGCAGCGGGACCGGGACAGGGTCCTACGAGCAGTACTTC.

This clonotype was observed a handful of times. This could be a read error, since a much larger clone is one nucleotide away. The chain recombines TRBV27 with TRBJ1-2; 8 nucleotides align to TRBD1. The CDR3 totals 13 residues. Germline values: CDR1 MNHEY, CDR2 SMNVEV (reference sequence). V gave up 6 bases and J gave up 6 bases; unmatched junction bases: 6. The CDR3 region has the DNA TGTGCCAGCAGACGAACAGGGGGTGATGGCTACACCTTC. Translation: CASRRTGGDGYTF.

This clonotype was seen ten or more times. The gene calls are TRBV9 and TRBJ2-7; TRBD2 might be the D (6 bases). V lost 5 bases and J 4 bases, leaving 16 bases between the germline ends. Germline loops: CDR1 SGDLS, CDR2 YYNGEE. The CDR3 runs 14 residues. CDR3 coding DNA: TGTGCCAGCAGTCCAGGGACGGAGGGATACGAGCAGTACTTC. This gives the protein CASSPGTEGYEQYF.

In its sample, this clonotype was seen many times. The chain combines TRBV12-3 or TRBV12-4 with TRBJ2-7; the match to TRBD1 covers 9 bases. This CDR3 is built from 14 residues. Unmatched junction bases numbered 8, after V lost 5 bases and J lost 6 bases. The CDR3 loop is CASSGQGNLAEQYF. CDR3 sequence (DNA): TGTGCCAGCAGTGGACAGGGGAACCTCGCCGAGCAGTACTTC.

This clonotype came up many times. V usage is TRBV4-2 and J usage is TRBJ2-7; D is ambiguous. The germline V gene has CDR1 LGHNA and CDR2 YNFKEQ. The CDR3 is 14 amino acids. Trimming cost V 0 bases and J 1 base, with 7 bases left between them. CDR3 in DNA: TGTGCCAGCAGCCAAGAGGGCCTATCCTACGAGCAGTACTTC. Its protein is CASSQEGLSYEQYF.

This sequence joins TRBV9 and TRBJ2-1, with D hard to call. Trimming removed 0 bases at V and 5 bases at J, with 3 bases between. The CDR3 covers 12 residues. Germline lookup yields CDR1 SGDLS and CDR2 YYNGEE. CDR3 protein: CASSVEHNEQFF. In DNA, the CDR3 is TGTGCCAGCAGCGTAGAACACAATGAGCAGTTCTTC.

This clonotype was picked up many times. CDR3 sequence: CASSLSETSGLTGELFF. DNA of the CDR3: TGTGCCAGCAGCTTATCCGAGACTAGCGGGCTCACCGGGGAGCTGTTTTTT. The chain employs TRBV5-4 and TRBJ2-2; 10 bases agree with TRBD2. This CDR3 spans 17 amino acids. V was pared by 2 bases and J by 4 bases, with 8 bases of the junction left unmatched. From germline, CDR1 is SGHNT and CDR2 YYREEE (reference sequence).

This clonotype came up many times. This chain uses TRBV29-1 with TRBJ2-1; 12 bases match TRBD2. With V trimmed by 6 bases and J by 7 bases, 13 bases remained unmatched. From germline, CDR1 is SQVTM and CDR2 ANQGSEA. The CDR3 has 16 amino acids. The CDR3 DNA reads TGCAGCGTCTCCGGGCCCCTAGCGGGAGGGCGGAATGAGCAGTTCTTC. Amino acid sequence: CSVSGPLAGGRNEQFF.

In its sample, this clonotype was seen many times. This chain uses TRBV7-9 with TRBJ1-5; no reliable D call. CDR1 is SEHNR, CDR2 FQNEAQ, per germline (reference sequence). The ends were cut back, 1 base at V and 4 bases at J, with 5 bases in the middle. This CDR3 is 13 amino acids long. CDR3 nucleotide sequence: TGTGCCAGCAGCTTAGAACAGAATCAGCCCCAGCATTTT. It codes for CASSLEQNQPQHF.

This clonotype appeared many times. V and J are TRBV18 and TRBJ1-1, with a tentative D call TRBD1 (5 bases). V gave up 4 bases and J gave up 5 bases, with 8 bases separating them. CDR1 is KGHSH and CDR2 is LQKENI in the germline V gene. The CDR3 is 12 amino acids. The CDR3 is CASSQGTTEAFF. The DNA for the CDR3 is TGTGCCAGCTCACAGGGGACGACTGAAGCTTTCTTT. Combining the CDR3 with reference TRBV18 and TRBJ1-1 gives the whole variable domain NAGVMQNPRHLVRRRGQEARLRCSPMKGHSHVYWYRQLPEEGLKFMVYLQKENIIDESGMPKERFSAEFPKEGPSILRIQQVVRGDSAAYFCASSQGTTEAFFGQGTRLTVV.

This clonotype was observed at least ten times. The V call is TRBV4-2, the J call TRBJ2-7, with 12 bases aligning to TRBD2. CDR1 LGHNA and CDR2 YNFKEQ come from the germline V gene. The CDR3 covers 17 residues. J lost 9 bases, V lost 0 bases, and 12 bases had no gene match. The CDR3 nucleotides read TGTGCCAGCAGCCAAGATAGGACTAGCGGGGCCGGGGGAGCGCAGTACTTC. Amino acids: CASSQDRTSGAGGAQYF.

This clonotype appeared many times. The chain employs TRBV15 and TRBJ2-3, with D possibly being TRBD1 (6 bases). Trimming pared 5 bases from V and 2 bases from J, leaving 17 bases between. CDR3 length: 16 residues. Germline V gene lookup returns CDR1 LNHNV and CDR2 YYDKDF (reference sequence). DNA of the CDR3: TGTGCCACCAGCGGTAAGATAGCAGGGGTCACAGATACGCAGTATTTT. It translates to CATSGKIAGVTDTQYF.

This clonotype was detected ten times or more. CDR3 residues: CASSFRGSQSYEQYF. In nucleotides, the CDR3 is TGTGCCAGCAGCTTCCGGGGGAGTCAGAGCTACGAGCAGTACTTC. This sequence joins TRBV7-9 and TRBJ2-7; TRBD2 is a possible D gene (6 bases). V was clipped by 3 bases and J by 3 bases, with 15 bases between them. Per the germline V gene, CDR1 is SEHNR and CDR2 is FQNEAQ (reference sequence). The CDR3 runs 15 residues.

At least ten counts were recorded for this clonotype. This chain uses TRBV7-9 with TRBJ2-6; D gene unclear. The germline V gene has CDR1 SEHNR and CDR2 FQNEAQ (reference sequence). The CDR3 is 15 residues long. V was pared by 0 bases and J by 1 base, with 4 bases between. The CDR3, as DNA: TGTGCCAGCAGCTTAGCCGTTTCTGGGGCCAACGTCCTGACTTTC. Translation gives CASSLAVSGANVLTF.

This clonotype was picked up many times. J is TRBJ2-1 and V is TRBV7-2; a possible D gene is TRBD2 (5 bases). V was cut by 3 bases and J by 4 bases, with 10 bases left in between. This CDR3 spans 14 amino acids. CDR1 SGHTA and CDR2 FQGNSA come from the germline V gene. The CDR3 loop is CASSFMDFYNEQFF. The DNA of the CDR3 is TGTGCCAGCAGCTTCATGGACTTTTACAATGAGCAGTTCTTC. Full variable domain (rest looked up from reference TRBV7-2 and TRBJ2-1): GAGVSQSPSNKVTEKGKDVELRCDPISGHTALYWYRQSLGQGLEFLIYFQGNSAPDKSGLPSDRFSAERTGGSVSTLTIQRTQQEDSAVYLCASSFMDFYNEQFFGPGTRLTVL.

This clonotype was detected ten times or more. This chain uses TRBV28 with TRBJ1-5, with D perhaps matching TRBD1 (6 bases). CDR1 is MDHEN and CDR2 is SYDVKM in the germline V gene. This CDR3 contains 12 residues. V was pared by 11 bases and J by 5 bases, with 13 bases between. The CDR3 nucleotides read TGTGCCTGTCAGGGGTCATATCAGCCCCAGCATTTT. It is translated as CACQGSYQPQHF.

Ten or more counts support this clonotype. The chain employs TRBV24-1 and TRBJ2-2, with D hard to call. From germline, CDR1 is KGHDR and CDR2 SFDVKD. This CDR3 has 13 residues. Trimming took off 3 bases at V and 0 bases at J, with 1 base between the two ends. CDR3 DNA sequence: TGTGCCACCAGTGATACGAACACCGGGGAGCTGTTTTTT. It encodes CATSDTNTGELFF.

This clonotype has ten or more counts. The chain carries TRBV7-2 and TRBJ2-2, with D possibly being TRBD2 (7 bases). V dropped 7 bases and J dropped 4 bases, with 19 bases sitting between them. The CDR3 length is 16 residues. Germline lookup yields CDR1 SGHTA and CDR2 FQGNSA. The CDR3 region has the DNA TGTGCCAGCACCCCGGGGGGCAGGTTGGGCACCGGGGAGCTGTTTTTT. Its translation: CASTPGGRLGTGELFF. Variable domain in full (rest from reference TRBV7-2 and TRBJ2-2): GAGVSQSPSNKVTEKGKDVELRCDPISGHTALYWYRQSLGQGLEFLIYFQGNSAPDKSGLPSDRFSAERTGGSVSTLTIQRTQQEDSAVYLCASTPGGRLGTGELFFGEGSRLTVL.

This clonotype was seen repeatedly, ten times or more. This CDR3 is CATSDPVLGKTSGISYEQYF. CDR3 DNA sequence: TGTGCCACCAGTGATCCCGTGTTAGGTAAGACTAGCGGGATCTCCTACGAGCAGTACTTC. This rearrangement joins TRBV24-1 to TRBJ2-7; the match to TRBD2 covers 11 bases. The length of the CDR3 is 20 residues. The ends lost 3 bases at V and 0 bases at J; junction bases unmatched: 15. CDR1 KGHDR and CDR2 SFDVKD come from the germline V gene.

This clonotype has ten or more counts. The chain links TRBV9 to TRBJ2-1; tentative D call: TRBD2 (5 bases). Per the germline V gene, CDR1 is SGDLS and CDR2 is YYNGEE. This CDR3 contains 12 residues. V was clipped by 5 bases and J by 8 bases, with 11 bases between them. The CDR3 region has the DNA TGTGCCAGCAGTGGCGAGGGCTATGAGCAGTTCTTC. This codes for CASSGEGYEQFF.

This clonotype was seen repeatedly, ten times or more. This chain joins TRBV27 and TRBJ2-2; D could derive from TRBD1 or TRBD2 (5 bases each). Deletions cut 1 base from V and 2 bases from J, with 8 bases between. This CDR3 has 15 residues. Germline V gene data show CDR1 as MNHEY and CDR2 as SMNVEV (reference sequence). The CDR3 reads CASSLWDPNTGELFF. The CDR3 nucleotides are TGTGCCAGCAGTTTATGGGACCCTAACACCGGGGAGCTGTTTTTT.